This TCR beta chain emerged from a study of cytomegalovirus exposure and HLA in healthy donors. Sequencing was performed with immunoSEQ multiplex PCR; in TCRdb, only in-frame clones are kept and a portion is missing. The sample consists of around 150,000 clones, approximately 96% of them appearing once. Trimming removed 0 bases from V and 0 bases from J; junction bases left unmatched: 6. The germline CDR1 and CDR2 sequences are KGHSH and LQKENI. The CDR3 spans 17 residues. This clone was observed a single time. V and J are TRBV18 and TRBJ2-5; 8 positions match TRBD2. This receptor was obtained from a woman between 18 and 29 years old in good health and CMV-seronegative. The specimen sequenced was PBMCs. The CDR3 DNA reads as TGTGCCAGCTCACCACCCCCTTTACTAGCGGACCAAGAGACCCAGTACTTC. Its protein is CASSPPPLLADQETQYF.